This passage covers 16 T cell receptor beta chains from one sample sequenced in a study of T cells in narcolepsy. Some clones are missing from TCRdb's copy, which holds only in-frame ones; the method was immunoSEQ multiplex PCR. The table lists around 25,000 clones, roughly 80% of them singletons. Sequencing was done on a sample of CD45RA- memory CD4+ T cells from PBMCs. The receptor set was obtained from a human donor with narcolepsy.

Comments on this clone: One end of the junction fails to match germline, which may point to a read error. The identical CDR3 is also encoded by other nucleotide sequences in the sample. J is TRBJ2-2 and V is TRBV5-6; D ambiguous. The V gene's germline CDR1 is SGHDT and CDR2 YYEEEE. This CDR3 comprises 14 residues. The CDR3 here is CASSPRTHTGELFF. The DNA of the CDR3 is TGTGCCAGCAGCCCTAGGACCCACACCGGTGAGCTGTTTTTT.

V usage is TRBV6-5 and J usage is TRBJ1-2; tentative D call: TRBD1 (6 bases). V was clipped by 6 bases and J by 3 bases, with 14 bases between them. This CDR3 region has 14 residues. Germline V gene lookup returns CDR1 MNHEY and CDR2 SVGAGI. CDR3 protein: CASRGSAGDYGYTF. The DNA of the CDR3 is TGTGCCAGCAGGGGGAGTGCAGGGGACTATGGCTACACCTTC.

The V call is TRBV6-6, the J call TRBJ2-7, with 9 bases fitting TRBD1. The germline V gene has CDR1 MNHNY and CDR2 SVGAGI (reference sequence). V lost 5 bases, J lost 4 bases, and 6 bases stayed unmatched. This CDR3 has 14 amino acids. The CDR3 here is CASSNLGQGYEQYF. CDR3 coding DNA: TGTGCCAGCAGTAACCTTGGACAGGGGTACGAGCAGTACTTC.

The CDR3: CASSLAGAYNEQFF. In DNA, the CDR3 is TGTGCCAGCAGTTTAGCGGGAGCCTACAATGAGCAGTTCTTC. The rearrangement uses TRBV27 and TRBJ2-1, with 7 bases matching TRBD2. Germline trimming cut 2 bases from V and 2 bases from J; bases unmatched to any gene: 0. This CDR3 has 14 amino acids. The germline V gene encodes CDR1 MNHEY and CDR2 SMNVEV (reference sequence).

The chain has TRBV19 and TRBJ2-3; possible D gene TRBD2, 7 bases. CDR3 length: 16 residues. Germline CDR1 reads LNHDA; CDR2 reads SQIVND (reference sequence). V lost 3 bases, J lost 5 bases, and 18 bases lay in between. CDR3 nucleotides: TGTGCCAGTAGTATTGCGGGGGCGCGCCACGGAGATACGCAGTATTTT. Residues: CASSIAGARHGDTQYF.

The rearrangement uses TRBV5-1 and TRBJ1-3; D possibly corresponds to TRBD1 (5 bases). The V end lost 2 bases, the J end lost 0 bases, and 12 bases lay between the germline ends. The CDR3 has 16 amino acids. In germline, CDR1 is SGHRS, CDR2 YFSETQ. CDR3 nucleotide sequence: TGCGCCAGCAGCTTAAACGCGGGACTCTCTGGAAACACCATATATTTT. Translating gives CASSLNAGLSGNTIYF.

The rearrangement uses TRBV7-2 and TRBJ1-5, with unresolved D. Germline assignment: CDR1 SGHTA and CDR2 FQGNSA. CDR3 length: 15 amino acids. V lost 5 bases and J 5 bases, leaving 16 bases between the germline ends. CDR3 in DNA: TGTGCCAGCAGCCCCGAGGCCCGGCGGGATCAGCCCCAGCATTTT. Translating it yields CASSPEARRDQPQHF.

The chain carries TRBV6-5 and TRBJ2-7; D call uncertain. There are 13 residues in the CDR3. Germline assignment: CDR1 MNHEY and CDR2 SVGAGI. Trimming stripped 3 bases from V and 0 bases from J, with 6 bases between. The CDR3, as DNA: TGTGCCAGCAGTTATTCCGCCTCCTACGAGCAGTACTTC. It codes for CASSYSASYEQYF.

CDR3 protein: CASSQRDNYEQYF. CDR3 coding DNA: TGCGCCAGCAGCCAACGTGACAACTACGAGCAGTACTTC. The J gene is TRBJ2-7, the V gene TRBV4-1; D gene ambiguous. Trimming cost V 2 bases and J 3 bases, with 8 bases left between them. The CDR3 spans 13 residues. Germline V lookup: CDR1 MGHRA, CDR2 YSYEKL.

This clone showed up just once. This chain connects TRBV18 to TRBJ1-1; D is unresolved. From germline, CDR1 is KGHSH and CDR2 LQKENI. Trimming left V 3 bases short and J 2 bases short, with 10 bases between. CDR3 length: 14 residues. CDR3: CASSPSRANTEAFF. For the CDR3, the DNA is TGTGCCAGCTCACCTTCGAGAGCAAACACTGAAGCTTTCTTT.

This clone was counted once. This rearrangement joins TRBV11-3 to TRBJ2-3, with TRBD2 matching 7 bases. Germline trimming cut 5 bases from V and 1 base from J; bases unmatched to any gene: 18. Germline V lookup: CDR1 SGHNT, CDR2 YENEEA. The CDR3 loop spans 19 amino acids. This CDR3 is CASSLGGLRALFRTDTQYF. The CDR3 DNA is TGTGCCAGCAGCCTTGGGGGACTAAGGGCTCTCTTCCGCACAGATACGCAGTATTTT.

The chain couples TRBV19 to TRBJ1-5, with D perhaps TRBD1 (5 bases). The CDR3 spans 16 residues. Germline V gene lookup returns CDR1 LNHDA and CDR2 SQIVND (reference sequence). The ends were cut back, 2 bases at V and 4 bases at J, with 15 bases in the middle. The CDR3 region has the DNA TGTGCCAGTAGTATAAATTCAGGGACGCGAAATCAGCCCCAGCATTTT. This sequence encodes CASSINSGTRNQPQHF.

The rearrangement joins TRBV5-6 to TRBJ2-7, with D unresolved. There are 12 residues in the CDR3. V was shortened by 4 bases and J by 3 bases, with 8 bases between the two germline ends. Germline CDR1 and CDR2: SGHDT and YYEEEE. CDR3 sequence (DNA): TGTGCCAGCAGCCCTCCAGGCTACGAGCAGTACTTC. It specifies CASSPPGYEQYF.

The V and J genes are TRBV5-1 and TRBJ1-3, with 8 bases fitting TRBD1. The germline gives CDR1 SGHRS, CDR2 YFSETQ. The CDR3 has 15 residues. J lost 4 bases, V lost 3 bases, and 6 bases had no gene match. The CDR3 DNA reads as TGCGCCAGCAGCTCCGGACAGGGCGGCGGAAACACCATATATTTT. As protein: CASSSGQGGGNTIYF. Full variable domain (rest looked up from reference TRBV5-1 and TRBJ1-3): KAGVTQTPRYLIKTRGQQVTLSCSPISGHRSVSWYQQTPGQGLQFLFEYFSETQRNKGNFPGRFSGRQFSNSRSEMNVSTLELGDSALYLCASSSGQGGGNTIYFGEGSWLTVV.

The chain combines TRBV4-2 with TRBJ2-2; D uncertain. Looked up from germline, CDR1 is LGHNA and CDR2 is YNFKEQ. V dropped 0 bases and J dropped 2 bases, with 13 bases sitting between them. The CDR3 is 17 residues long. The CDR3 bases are TGTGCCAGCAGCCAAGAAAACCCCGGACCAAACACCGGGGAGCTGTTTTTT. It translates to CASSQENPGPNTGELFF.

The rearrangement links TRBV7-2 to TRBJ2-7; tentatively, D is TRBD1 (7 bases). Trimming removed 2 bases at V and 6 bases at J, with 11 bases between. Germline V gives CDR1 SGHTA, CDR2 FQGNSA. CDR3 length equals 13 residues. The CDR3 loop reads CASSLFRGAEQYF. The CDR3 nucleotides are TGTGCCAGCAGCTTATTCAGGGGGGCCGAGCAGTACTTC.